The 7 T cell receptor beta chains below all came from one sample that was sequenced in a study of human T cells and chemical hapten exposure. Via MiXCR, TCRdb re-called the RACE reads, giving one row per CDR3 protein. The sample has 330,000 or so distinct CDR3 sequences; about 6% are singletons. Indicated time point: patch test 2, 6 weeks after DPC sensitization. The treatment: therapeutic diphenylcyclopropenone sensitization with weekly scalp DPC. The input for sequencing was whole blood, taken in connection with sensitization to the hapten diphenylcyclopropenone (DPC). The receptors stem from a woman aged 18-30 years with alopecia areata. Some clones in this sample may be carry-over from other donors' samples.

This clonotype was detected ten times or more. V is TRBV7-6 and J is TRBJ1-2; D uncertain. The CDR3 covers 14 residues. Deletions cut 2 bases from V and 5 bases from J, with 12 bases between. Germline V gene data show CDR1 as SGHVS and CDR2 as FNYEAQ. CDR3 amino acids: CASSLLRSDYGYTF. As DNA, the CDR3 is TGTGCCAGCAGCTTACTCCGGTCGGATTATGGCTACACCTTC.

This clonotype occurred many times. The V and J genes are TRBV7-2 and TRBJ1-2; D might be TRBD1 (5 bases). The CDR3 runs to 14 residues. Germline lookup yields CDR1 SGHTA and CDR2 FQGNSA. Trimming cost V 1 base and J 4 bases, with 10 bases left between them. The CDR3 loop reads CASSLGQGRYGYTF. CDR3 nucleotide sequence: TGTGCCAGCAGCTTAGGGCAGGGCCGCTATGGCTACACCTTC.

This clonotype appeared many times. This chain links TRBV5-1 with TRBJ1-1, with D unresolved. Between the trimmed V and J ends, which lost 1 base and 3 bases, there was a span of 10 bases. Per germline, CDR1 SGHRS and CDR2 YFSETQ. The CDR3 contains 14 residues. In nucleotides, the CDR3 is TGCGCCAGCAGCTTGCTAGGGCGGGACACTGAAGCTTTCTTT. This translates into CASSLLGRDTEAFF.

The rearrangement links TRBV18 to TRBJ1-3, with D possibly matching TRBD1 (5 bases). Germline-derived CDR1 and CDR2 are KGHSH and LQKENI. This CDR3 has 16 residues. V was cut by 4 bases and J by 4 bases, with 17 bases left in between. CDR3 DNA sequence: TGTGCCAGCTCACTCGGGACTGCCATCTCAGGAAACACCATATATTTT. It encodes CASSLGTAISGNTIYF.

This chain's CDR3 is CASSLQLGGTGELFF. CDR3 sequence (DNA): TGTGCCAGCAGCTTACAGCTGGGGGGGACCGGGGAGCTGTTTTTT. The chain combines TRBV11-2 with TRBJ2-2; 7 positions agree with TRBD2. Germline CDR1 is SGHAT and CDR2 is FQNNGV. Losses at the gene ends were 2 bases for V and 5 bases for J; bases not matched to a gene: 5. CDR3 size: 15 residues.

V gene TRBV21-1 combines with J gene TRBJ1-5; TRBD1 is the table's D call and was not checked against the DNA. TRBV21-1 is a pseudogene segment. The CDR3 consists of 14 residues. In DNA, the CDR3 is TGTGCCAGCAAGGAGGACAGAAGCAATCAGCCCCAGCATTTT. Residues: CASKEDRSNQPQHF.

This clonotype occurred many times. A junction boundary mismatches the germline segment, possibly from a read error. This chain connects TRBV13 to TRBJ2-1; D remains unclear. This CDR3 region has 12 residues. The germline V gene encodes CDR1 PRHDT and CDR2 FYEKMQ (reference sequence). CDR3 in amino acids: CASSFISLDLVF. The DNA for the CDR3 is TGTGCCAGCAGCTTTATTAGTCTGGATTTAGTCTTC.